The present TCR beta chain was sequenced within a study of long-term antiretroviral therapy in people with HIV. Germline CDR1 reads SGDLS; CDR2 reads YYNGEE. The CDR3 extends over 12 amino acids. Trimming shortened V by 8 bases and J by 6 bases, and 11 bases separated the two germline ends. General study points: Post-ART, diversity grew, though it stayed under transplant donor control levels.

Regarding this clone: Its antigen is undetermined.

immunoSEQ v3.0 was run at survey level. Libraries were prepared by immunoSEQ multiplex PCR; TCRdb keeps only in-frame clonotypes and omits some of them. The table has under 20,000 clones, roughly 80% seen once. The clonotype originates from a woman between 45 and 60 years old with HIV. Sequences were derived from unsorted PBMCs, sampled 1.5 years before starting antiretroviral therapy. The V gene is TRBV9, the J gene TRBJ2-2; D remains unclear. CDR3 protein: CASDGVAGELFF. As DNA, the CDR3 is TGTGCCAGTGATGGGGTGGCCGGGGAGCTGTTTTTT.